One and the same sample provided the 26 T cell receptor beta chains below, sequenced in a study of identical twins. MiXCR, applied by TCRdb to the 5' RACE reads, yields one record per CDR3 protein. In the table there are roughly 500,000 distinct CDR3 sequences, 22% of which are singletons. The same sample was also studied in work on T cells expressing NK-cell markers.

Sequences were obtained from CD4+ T cells sorted from blood. Source of these receptors: a woman younger than 35 in good health.

This clonotype was detected once. The V gene is TRBV11-2, the J gene TRBJ2-3, with D perhaps TRBD1 or TRBD2 (5 bases each). Germline CDR1 reads SGHAT; CDR2 reads FQNNGV. V lost 1 base to trimming and J lost 5 bases, with 10 bases between them. The CDR3 is 14 residues long. CDR3 protein: CASSLGDARDTQYF. The CDR3 DNA sequence: TGTGCCAGCAGCTTAGGGGACGCTAGAGATACGCAGTATTTT. The complete variable domain, with remaining parts taken from reference TRBV11-2 and TRBJ2-3, reads EAGVAQSPRYKIIEKRQSVAFWCNPISGHATLYWYQQILGQGPKLLIQFQNNGVVDDSQLPKDRFSAERLKGVDSTLKIQPAKLEDSAVYLCASSLGDARDTQYFGPGTRLTVL.

The rearrangement links TRBV20-1 to TRBJ2-3; 10 positions match TRBD2. The CDR3 is 16 amino acids. Germline CDR1 DFQATT, CDR2 SNEGSKA (reference sequence). The V segment lost 2 bases and the J segment 1 base; nucleotides outside the gene matches: 6. The CDR3 spells CSARRPSGGGTDTQYF. In DNA, the CDR3 is TGCAGTGCTAGAAGGCCTAGCGGGGGTGGCACAGATACGCAGTATTTT.

In this sample, this clonotype turned up a few times. V is TRBV10-2 and J is TRBJ1-1; D is unclear. This CDR3 region has 12 residues. Per the germline V gene, CDR1 is WSHSY and CDR2 is SAAADI. Trimming shortened V by 4 bases and J by 8 bases, and 11 bases separated the two germline ends. CDR3 sequence (DNA): TGCGCCAGCAGTGTCCCGGGTGGAGAAGCTTTCTTT. This sequence encodes CASSVPGGEAFF.

J is TRBJ2-3 and V is TRBV29-1; 7 bases are shared with TRBD1. CDR1 is SQVTM and CDR2 is ANQGSEA in the germline V gene. J lost 6 bases, V lost 8 bases, and 8 bases had no gene match. CDR3 length: 12 amino acids. CDR3 DNA sequence: TGCAGCCTAGGACAGGAAAAGGATACGCAGTATTTT. It translates to CSLGQEKDTQYF.

This clonotype was picked up a small number of times. The chain uses TRBV29-1 and TRBJ1-1; D gene ambiguous. Per germline, CDR1 SQVTM and CDR2 ANQGSEA. The CDR3 sequence is 13 residues long. Trimming took off 2 bases at V and 5 bases at J, with 12 bases between the two ends. The CDR3 DNA is TGCAGCGTTGAATATTCCCTCGGGACTGAAGCTTTCTTT. Translated: CSVEYSLGTEAFF.

In this sample, this clonotype turned up a few times. The chain links TRBV15 to TRBJ2-7; D is possibly TRBD1 (8 bases). Germline V gene data show CDR1 as LNHNV and CDR2 as YYDKDF (reference sequence). The V end lost 5 bases, the J end lost 1 base, and 21 bases lay between the germline ends. The CDR3 length is 17 residues. In nucleotides, the CDR3 is TGTGCCACCAGCCTCAACGGACAGGGAGGGAAATCCTACGAGCAGTACTTC. Translating it yields CATSLNGQGGKSYEQYF.

The V call is TRBV15, the J call TRBJ2-1; 8 nucleotides align to TRBD1. This CDR3 spans 17 amino acids. The ends lost 0 bases at V and 7 bases at J; junction bases unmatched: 11. Germline V lookup: CDR1 LNHNV, CDR2 YYDKDF (reference sequence). The CDR3 here is CATSRDGGQEWVNEQFF. CDR3 nucleotides: TGTGCCACCAGCAGAGATGGGGGACAGGAATGGGTGAATGAGCAGTTCTTC.

This clonotype was detected many times. The CDR3 DNA reads TGTGCCAGCAGCCAAAGTACCGGGCTCAATGAGCAGTTCTTC. It translates to CASSQSTGLNEQFF. The genes are TRBV14 and TRBJ2-1; D remains unclear. Germline values: CDR1 SGHDN, CDR2 FVKESK. Trimming took off 2 bases at V and 6 bases at J, with 11 bases between the two ends. The CDR3 contains 14 residues.

This CDR3 is CASSPRGDIPRGTEAFF. The CDR3 coding sequence is TGTGCCAGCTCACCGCGGGGTGACATCCCTCGAGGCACTGAAGCTTTCTTT. This rearrangement joins TRBV18 to TRBJ1-1; D remains unclear. The germline V gene encodes CDR1 KGHSH and CDR2 LQKENI. CDR3 size: 17 residues. Between the trimmed V and J ends, which lost 3 bases and 4 bases, there was a span of 21 bases.

This clonotype came up a few times. One end of the junction fails to match germline, which may point to a read error. This chain joins TRBV2 and TRBJ1-2; unclear D gene. The CDR3 covers 11 residues. Germline CDR1 is SNHLY and CDR2 is FYNNEI. The CDR3: CASRTSVRAGF. CDR3 in DNA: TGTGCCAGCAGAACTTCTGTTCGGGCAGGCTTC.

This clonotype was observed a handful of times. V is TRBV7-8 and J is TRBJ2-7, with D unresolved. Germline CDR1 SGHVS, CDR2 FQNEAQ. CDR3 length: 12 amino acids. V lost 2 bases, J lost 6 bases, and 8 bases lay in between. The DNA for the CDR3 is TGTGCCAGCAGCTTATCTTACGCCGAGCAGTACTTC. Protein product: CASSLSYAEQYF. The full variable domain, in which reference TRBV7-8 and TRBJ2-7 provide the parts outside the CDR3, is GAGVSQSPRYKVAKRGQDVALRCDPISGHVSLFWYQQALGQGPEFLTYFQNEAQLDKSGLPSDRFFAERPEGSVSTLKIQRTQQEDSAVYLCASSLSYAEQYFGPGTRLTVT.

This sequence joins TRBV20-1 and TRBJ2-1; 13 bases are shared with TRBD2. The ends lost 5 bases at V and 15 bases at J; junction bases unmatched: 7. Germline CDR1 DFQATT, CDR2 SNEGSKA (reference sequence). The CDR3 is made up of 12 amino acids. CDR3 amino acids: CSAYTSGGAWFF. CDR3 DNA sequence: TGCAGTGCTTACACTAGCGGGGGGGCCTGGTTCTTC.

This clonotype was counted only a few times. This chain joins TRBV24-1 and TRBJ2-3; 10 bases are a match to TRBD2. Losses at the gene ends were 2 bases for V and 5 bases for J; bases not matched to a gene: 3. This CDR3 has 15 amino acids. The germline V gene has CDR1 KGHDR and CDR2 SFDVKD. The CDR3 nucleotides read TGTGCCACCAGTGATTCTAGCGGGAGTAGAGATACGCAGTATTTT. Its protein is CATSDSSGSRDTQYF.

This clonotype was observed many times. The CDR3 nucleotides read TGTGCCAGCACCTTCTTTGTCAACTATGGCTACACCTTC. Translated: CASTFFVNYGYTF. This chain connects TRBV12-3 or TRBV12-4 to TRBJ1-2; D is uncertain. This CDR3 is built from 13 residues. Trimming shortened V by 7 bases and J by 2 bases, and 11 bases separated the two germline ends.

This rearrangement joins TRBV3-1 to TRBJ2-7; TRBD2 agrees at 8 bases. This CDR3 has 14 amino acids. V lost 2 bases, J lost 4 bases, and 4 bases stayed unmatched. Germline V gives CDR1 LGHDT, CDR2 YNNKEL (reference sequence). This CDR3 is CASSQSGSVYEQYF. DNA for the CDR3: TGTGCCAGCAGCCAAAGCGGGAGTGTTTACGAGCAGTACTTC.

This clonotype was seen more than once but under ten times. The chain links TRBV11-2 to TRBJ2-1, with a tentative D call TRBD1 (5 bases). This CDR3 contains 17 residues. In germline, CDR1 is SGHAT, CDR2 FQNNGV. V was pared by 5 bases and J by 7 bases, with 24 bases between. The chain's CDR3 is CASSQARVGRHLNEQFF. CDR3 bases: TGTGCCAGCAGCCAGGCCAGAGTGGGGCGGCATCTGAATGAGCAGTTCTTC.

This rearrangement joins TRBV6-2 or TRBV6-3 to TRBJ1-2; tentative D call: TRBD1 (6 bases). V was cut by 0 bases and J by 0 bases, with 14 bases left in between. Germline V gives CDR1 MNHEY, CDR2 SVGEGT. The CDR3 covers 17 residues. The CDR3 DNA reads as TGTGCCAGCAGTTACTCCCTCCGGGACACCTCTAACTATGGCTACACCTTC. It codes for CASSYSLRDTSNYGYTF.

This clonotype was counted only a few times. The chain carries TRBV9 and TRBJ2-7; 9 bases match TRBD1. CDR3 length equals 15 residues. V was clipped by 1 base and J by 6 bases; unmatched bases: 8. Looked up from germline, CDR1 is SGDLS and CDR2 is YYNGEE. The CDR3 loop is CASSVTGTGIGEQYF. Here the CDR3 DNA reads TGTGCCAGCAGCGTAACCGGGACAGGGATTGGCGAGCAGTACTTC.

This chain uses TRBV20-1 with TRBJ2-1, with a weak D call TRBD2 (6 bases). This CDR3 contains 16 residues. Looked up from germline, CDR1 is DFQATT and CDR2 is SNEGSKA (reference sequence). The ends were cut back, 0 bases at V and 2 bases at J, with 14 bases in the middle. The CDR3 sequence: CSAREGPGAAYNEQFF. CDR3 DNA: TGCAGTGCTAGAGAGGGACCGGGAGCGGCCTACAATGAGCAGTTCTTC.

This clonotype was seen a few times. The chain links TRBV5-1 to TRBJ2-7; D call uncertain. Germline assignment: CDR1 SGHRS and CDR2 YFSETQ. Between the trimmed V and J ends, which lost 0 bases and 2 bases, there was a span of 12 bases. CDR3 length equals 15 residues. CDR3 loop: CASSLALDATYEQYF. CDR3 bases: TGCGCCAGCAGCTTGGCCTTGGACGCCACCTACGAGCAGTACTTC.

A few counts support this clonotype. The chain recombines TRBV7-2 with TRBJ1-5; D may be TRBD1 (6 bases). V was clipped by 5 bases and J by 3 bases, with 14 bases between them. The germline gives CDR1 SGHTA, CDR2 FQGNSA. The CDR3 contains 15 residues. The DNA for the CDR3 is TGTGCCAGCAGCCTATCCAGGGGATTCAATCAGCCCCAGCATTTT. This sequence encodes CASSLSRGFNQPQHF.

This clonotype occurred a few times. The chain uses TRBV7-9 and TRBJ2-5, with 8 bases that match TRBD1. Germline assignment: CDR1 SEHNR and CDR2 FQNEAQ (reference sequence). J lost 7 bases, V lost 5 bases, and 9 bases had no gene match. This CDR3 is 14 amino acids long. The CDR3 reads CASSIGQGGGTQYF. CDR3 nucleotide sequence: TGTGCCAGCAGCATCGGACAGGGCGGCGGGACCCAGTACTTC. Filled out from reference TRBV7-9 and TRBJ2-5, the complete variable domain reads DTGVSQNPRHKITKRGQNVTFRCDPISEHNRLYWYRQTLGQGPEFLTYFQNEAQLEKSRLLSDRFSAERPKGSFSTLEIQRTEQGDSAMYLCASSIGQGGGTQYFGPGTRLLVL.

This clonotype was seen repeatedly, ten times or more. This chain links TRBV7-9 with TRBJ2-2; no reliable D call. Germline V gene sequence: CDR1 SEHNR, CDR2 FQNEAQ (reference sequence). The CDR3 has 15 residues. V was shortened by 1 base and J by 1 base, with 7 bases between the two germline ends. The CDR3 region is CASSLESVNTGELFF. CDR3 nucleotide sequence: TGTGCCAGCAGCTTAGAATCTGTGAACACCGGGGAGCTGTTTTTT.

This sequence joins TRBV24-1 and TRBJ1-2, with 7 positions matching TRBD1. With V trimmed by 4 bases and J by 7 bases, 5 bases remained unmatched. The CDR3 contains 13 residues. The V gene's germline CDR1 is KGHDR and CDR2 SFDVKD. The CDR3 nucleotides are TGTGCCACCAGTGACATTGACAGGGTTGGCTACACCTTC. Protein product: CATSDIDRVGYTF.

The chain is built from TRBV6-2 or TRBV6-3 and TRBJ1-5; D not certain. Between the trimmed V and J ends, which lost 2 bases and 7 bases, there was a span of 15 bases. Per the germline V gene, CDR1 is MNHEY and CDR2 is SVGEGT. The CDR3 is 15 residues long. CDR3 in amino acids: CASSYEWRVSQPQHF. In DNA form, the CDR3 reads TGTGCCAGCAGTTACGAGTGGAGGGTGAGCCAGCCCCAGCATTTT.

There are many counts of this clonotype. The rearrangement joins TRBV29-1 to TRBJ2-7; 8 bases line up with TRBD1. CDR1 is SQVTM, CDR2 ANQGSEA, per germline. With 4 bases clipped from V and 4 bases from J, the junction kept 3 bases outside the gene matches. The CDR3 runs to 12 residues. CDR3 sequence: CSVGTGGYEQYF. For the CDR3, the DNA is TGCAGCGTTGGAACAGGGGGGTACGAGCAGTACTTC.